This TCR beta chain comes out of a study of cytotoxic CD8 clonotypes in ibrutinib-treated CLL. The study, taken as a whole, reports: Public clonotypes, found uncommonly, either contracted or stayed stable on treatment.

TCRdb's copy holds only in-frame clones and misses some; the assay was immunoSEQ multiplex PCR. In the table there are 270,000 or so clones, more than 70% of which are singletons. This clone was detected only once. Its matching antigen is unknown. The V end was cut by 7 bases, the J end by 0 bases, with 14 bases between. Germline loops: CDR1 MDHEN, CDR2 SYDVKM. The CDR3 has 15 amino acids. The rearrangement links TRBV28 to TRBJ2-3; D gene ambiguous. The receptor was isolated from a human donor with chronic lymphocytic leukemia. Sequenced material: PBMCs, taken at disease progression, from a patient treated with ibrutinib. CDR3 nucleotide sequence: TGTGCCAGCACCCTAGGGTATATCAGCACAGATACGCAGTATTTT. Protein product: CASTLGYISTDTQYF.